This T cell receptor beta chain derives from a study of T cells in Graves' hyperthyroidism and ophthalmopathy. Trimming removed 5 bases from V and 7 bases from J, with 17 bases in between. Germline assignment: CDR1 MNHNS and CDR2 SASEGT. The CDR3 runs to 14 residues. Researchers defined stable Graves' hyperthyroidism as no ophthalmopathy progression within 18 months. Patients were excluded because of uncontrolled infection, other autoimmune disease, pregnancy or lactation. This clonotype came up a few times. Its antigen is undetermined. From RNA transcripts, TCR beta CDR3 regions were amplified. The HTBI primer set was used in a first-round RT-PCR of the TCR CDR3. TCRdb fed the multiplex PCR reads into MiXCR, producing one record per CDR3 protein. The table shows 400,000 to 500,000 distinct CDR3 sequences, with approximately 14% occurring only once. Regarding the study as a whole: In blood, most of the thyroid clonotypes expanded above 0.001 were also present.

This TCR derives from a woman younger than 30 with Graves' hyperthyroidism. The chain joins TRBV6-1 to TRBJ1-2, with a possible D match to TRBD1 (6 bases). Sequenced: blood. CDR3 region: CASSPSRGSSGYTF. The DNA of the CDR3 is TGTGCCAGCAGTCCTTCCAGGGGCTCCAGTGGCTACACCTTC.